These 27 T cell receptor delta chains were all obtained from the same sample, sequenced in a study of gammadelta T cells in human blood. TCRdb reapplied CATT to the RT-PCR reads. The table has fewer than 900 delta-chain clones, roughly 35% seen once. Sequencing was performed on Vgamma9Vdelta2 gamma-delta T cells from infant blood. These receptors were obtained from a human donor.

This clone was detected only a few times. A far larger clone differs by one base, so this is likely a read error. The chain links TRDV2 to TRDJ2; 10 bases match TRDD3. Trimming at V came to 2 bases and at J to 0 bases, leaving 5 bases not matched to a gene. Germline V gene data show CDR1 as GEAIGNYY and CDR2 as EKD. This CDR3 has 17 residues. The DNA for the CDR3 is TGTGCCTGTGACATACTGGGGGATGCCTCTTTGACAGCACAACTCTTCTTT. This translates into CACDILGDASLTAQLFF.

Comment on this clone: A read error is likely here: a far larger clone is one base away. Additional DNA sequences in this sample encode the identical CDR3. V and J are TRDV2 and TRDJ2; D not certain. As TCRdb names no J gene, one was assigned here on the basis of a DNA match to germline. The CDR3 totals 16 residues. Germline V lookup: CDR1 GEAIGNYY, CDR2 EKD. The V and J ends lost 3 bases and 7 bases respectively, with 20 bases between them. Here the CDR3 reads CACDLLNTPRGAQLFF. CDR3 DNA: TGTGCCTGTGACTTACTCAACACCCCAAGGGGAGCACAACTCTTCTTT.

With respect to this clone: A far larger clone lies a single base away; this is likely a read error. The J gene is TRDJ1, the V gene TRDV2; 13 bases match TRDD3. The V and J ends lost 4 bases and 3 bases, in that order; junction bases with no gene match: 10. Germline assignment: CDR1 GEAIGNYY and CDR2 EKD. This CDR3 comprises 17 residues. The CDR3 coding sequence is TGTGCCTGTGAGGGAAGGTACTGGGGGATACGCGCCGATAAACTCATCTTT. Its protein is CACEGRYWGIRADKLIF.

Remarks on this clone: A far larger clone is one base from this, pointing to a likely read error. This rearrangement joins TRDV2 to TRDJ2; a weak D match, TRDD3 (6 bases). TCRdb records no J gene; here it was assigned by comparing the DNA to germline. CDR3 size: 18 residues. Deletions cut 0 bases from V and 1 base from J, with 17 bases between. CDR1 GEAIGNYY and CDR2 EKD come from the germline V gene. The CDR3 bases are TGTGCCTGTGACACCCTTGACGGTGTGGGATATTTGACAGCACAACTCTTCTTT. Amino acids: CACDTLDGVGYLTAQLFF.

The chain employs TRDV2 and TRDJ2, with TRDD3 matching over 12 bases. In the absence of a J gene in TCRdb, the DNA was matched to germline to assign it here. J was trimmed by 1 base and V by 3 bases; bases with no gene match: 5. CDR3 length: 17 amino acids. CDR1 is GEAIGNYY, CDR2 EKD, per germline. CDR3 sequence: CACDVLGDTSLTAQLFF. In DNA form, the CDR3 reads TGTGCCTGTGACGTACTGGGGGATACTAGTTTGACAGCACAACTCTTCTTT.

Regarding this clone: A single base is all that separates this from a far larger clone, so a read error is likely. The chain has TRDV2 and TRDJ3; TRDD3 matches at 9 bases. TCRdb carries no J gene annotation; the J gene was assigned here by matching the DNA with germline. V lost 1 base, J lost 0 bases, and 6 bases stayed unmatched. This CDR3 comprises 19 residues. Germline values: CDR1 GEAIGNYY, CDR2 EKD. This CDR3 reads CACDTGGYTLSWDTRQMFF. CDR3 in DNA: TGTGCCTGTGACACGGGGGGATACACGCTCTCCTGGGACACCCGACAGATGTTTTTC.

This clone rates as large (0.1 to 1%). The genes are TRDV2 and TRDJ3, with 7 bases that match TRDD3. Trimming removed 0 bases from V and 0 bases from J; junction bases left unmatched: 7. The CDR3 loop spans 19 amino acids. Germline CDR1 is GEAIGNYY and CDR2 is EKD. In DNA form, the CDR3 reads TGTGCCTGTGACACCTGGGGGGATGAGAGCTCCTGGGACACCCGACAGATGTTTTTC. It encodes CACDTWGDESSWDTRQMFF.

On this clone: This likely traces to a read error, being one base from a far larger clone. The chain recombines TRDV2 with TRDJ3, with D possibly being TRDD3 (6 bases). Here the J gene came from matching the DNA to germline, since TCRdb omits it. This CDR3 is 18 amino acids long. V lost 2 bases and J lost 4, with 17 bases in between. CDR1 and CDR2 from the germline V gene are GEAIGNYY and EKD. CDR3 residues: CACDKVGGLSWDTRQMFF. In DNA form, the CDR3 reads TGTGCCTGTGACAAGGTCGGGGGACTCTCATGGGACACCCGACAGATGTTTTTC.

Worth noting for this clone: A read error is the likely source, as a far larger clone sits one nucleotide away. The sample carries other DNA sequences with the same CDR3. This rearrangement joins TRDV2 to TRDJ2; 8 bases fit TRDD3. Germline-derived CDR1 and CDR2 are GEAIGNYY and EKD. The CDR3 totals 18 residues. The CDR3 sequence: CACDTVLGAATLTAQLFF. The CDR3 bases are TGTGCATGTGACACGGTACTGGGGGCTGCCACTTTGACAGCACAACTCTTCTTT.

By frequency in the sample, this clone is hyperexpanded. The chain is built from TRDV2 and TRDJ2; TRDD3 matches 12 bases. V lost 0 bases to trimming and J lost 1 base; unmatched junction nucleotides: 8. Germline V CDR1 and CDR2: GEAIGNYY, EKD. The CDR3 length is 19 residues. The CDR3 DNA is TGTGCCTGTGACACCATCTTACTGGGGGATACTAGTTTGACAGCACAACTCTTCTTT. Translated: CACDTILLGDTSLTAQLFF.

Of note for this clone: A much more abundant neighbour one base away suggests this may be a read error. V and J are TRDV2 and TRDJ3, with 10 bases matching TRDD3. No J gene was available from TCRdb, and it was assigned here by a germline match of the DNA. The CDR3 length is 18 residues. The trim removed 3 bases at V and 0 bases at J, leaving 4 bases unmatched. Germline values: CDR1 GEAIGNYY, CDR2 EKD. The CDR3 reads CACDLLGDASWDTRQMFF. In DNA, the CDR3 is TGTGCCTGTGACTTACTGGGGGATGCCTCCTGGGACACCCGACAGATGTTTTTC.

This clone was recorded a few times. A single base is all that separates this from a far larger clone, so a read error is likely. The J gene is TRDJ1, the V gene TRDV2; 7 bases are a match to TRDD3. CDR1 and CDR2 (germline): GEAIGNYY, EKD. Germline trimming cut 2 bases from V and 0 bases from J; bases unmatched to any gene: 2. CDR3 length equals 14 residues. CDR3 sequence reads: CACDMLGDTDKLIF. The CDR3 coding sequence is TGTGCCTGTGACATGCTGGGGGACACCGATAAACTCATCTTT.

To note about this clone: It differs at one base from a far larger clone, so likely a read error. This chain uses TRDV2 with TRDJ1; 13 positions agree with TRDD3. No J gene was available from TCRdb, and it was assigned here by a germline match of the DNA. The ends lost 4 bases at V and 3 bases at J; junction bases unmatched: 10. The CDR3 sequence is 17 residues long. Germline CDR1 reads GEAIGNYY; CDR2 reads EKD. Written as DNA, the CDR3 is TGTGCCTGTGAGGGAATGCACTGGGGGATACGCGCCGATAAACTCATCTTT. It encodes CACEGMHWGIRADKLIF.

By sample share, this clone is large. This sequence joins TRDV2 and TRDJ3; 12 positions match TRDD3. The J segment lost 0 bases and the V segment lost 1 base, leaving 3 bases of the junction unmatched. The germline V gene encodes CDR1 GEAIGNYY and CDR2 EKD. The CDR3 is 19 residues long. CDR3 region: CACDTTGGYPSWDTRQMFF. The DNA for the CDR3 is TGTGCCTGTGACACGACTGGGGGATACCCCTCCTGGGACACCCGACAGATGTTTTTC.

For this clone: This sequence is one base from a far larger clone and is likely a read error. The chain carries TRDV2 and TRDJ1; 7 nucleotides match TRDD3. The J gene is not listed in TCRdb, so it was assigned here from a DNA match to germline. This CDR3 spans 15 amino acids. Germline V CDR1 and CDR2: GEAIGNYY, EKD. CDR3 sequence reads: CARDHLGGYTDKLIF. CDR3 DNA: TGTGCCCGTGACCACCTGGGGGGGTACACCGATAAACTCATCTTT.

This clone is large within its sample. The chain is built from TRDV2 and TRDJ1; D not certain. The CDR3 is 16 amino acids. The germline V gene encodes CDR1 GEAIGNYY and CDR2 EKD. Trimming stripped 3 bases from V and 0 bases from J, with 16 bases between. The CDR3 is CACDPLYDEDTDKLIF. The CDR3 nucleotides read TGTGCCTGTGACCCCCTCTATGATGAGGACACCGATAAACTCATCTTT.

Of note for this clone: With a far larger clone one base away, a read error is the likely cause. V is TRDV2 and J is TRDJ3; 8 bases fit TRDD3. Per germline, CDR1 GEAIGNYY and CDR2 EKD. The CDR3 has 18 residues. The CDR3 DNA sequence: TGTGCCTGTGACACCGGGGATACAAGGTCCTGGTACACCCGACAGATGTTTTTC. The encoded protein is CACDTGDTRSWYTRQMFF.

By frequency in the sample, this clone is hyperexpanded. Other DNA sequences in this sample translate to the same CDR3. The rearrangement links TRDV2 to TRDJ1; tentative D call: TRDD3 (6 bases). Trimming took 0 bases from V and 2 from J, leaving 6 bases between them. The CDR3 spans 13 residues. Germline-derived CDR1 and CDR2 are GEAIGNYY and EKD. Here the CDR3 DNA reads TGTGCCTGTGACACCTGGGGGACCGATAAACTCATCTTT. Translated: CACDTWGTDKLIF.

With respect to this clone: A far larger clone is only one base removed, so a read error is likely. The chain couples TRDV2 to TRDJ3; 10 bases are a match to TRDD3. TCRdb records no J gene; here it was assigned by comparing the DNA to germline. Germline CDR1 GEAIGNYY, CDR2 EKD. The CDR3 spans 19 residues. For the CDR3, the DNA is TGTGCCTGTGATCGACTGGGGGATTTGAGCTCCTGGGACCCCCGACAGATGTTTTTC. This sequence encodes CACDRLGDLSSWDPRQMFF.

Regarding this clone: This is likely an artifact of a read error, given a far larger clone one base away. This rearrangement joins TRDV2 to TRDJ2; 7 bases are a match to TRDD3. Since TCRdb gives no J gene, matching the DNA to germline was used here to assign it. The V gene end was trimmed by 0 bases and the J gene end by 0 bases; junction bases not matched to a gene: 9. This CDR3 comprises 18 residues. Germline V CDR1 and CDR2: GEAIGNYY, EKD. DNA of the CDR3: TGTGCCTGTGACACCGTTGGGGGAGCTGGCCCTTTGACAGCACAACTCTTCTTT. It specifies CACDTVGGAGPLTAQLFF.

Points on this clone: It is likely a read error: a sequence one base away is far more abundant. Different DNA sequences within this sample yield the same CDR3. The chain carries TRDV2 and TRDJ1, with 7 bases identical to TRDD3. TCRdb gives no J gene; it was assigned here by matching the DNA to germline. Germline CDR1 GEAIGNYY, CDR2 EKD. The CDR3 contains 15 residues. The CDR3: CACDTLGIRTDKLIF. The CDR3 bases are TGCGCCTGTGACACCTTGGGGATAAGGACCGATAAACTCATCTTT.

Worth noting for this clone: This sequence is one base from a far larger clone and is likely a read error. The chain links TRDV2 to TRDJ3; 8 bases fit TRDD3. The J gene is not listed in TCRdb, so it was assigned here from a DNA match to germline. This CDR3 region has 18 residues. Germline V CDR1 and CDR2: GEAIGNYY, EKD. The CDR3 DNA follows: TGTGCCCGTGACACCTTAGGGGATACAAGGTGGGACACCCGACAGATGTTTTTC. Residues: CARDTLGDTRWDTRQMFF.

This chain links TRDV2 with TRDJ1; possibly TRDD3 for D (6 bases). Germline-derived CDR1 and CDR2 are GEAIGNYY and EKD. This CDR3 spans 16 amino acids. V shed 0 bases and J shed 1 base, with 14 bases lying between them. DNA of the CDR3: TGTGCCTGTGACACCGTGGGATATAGGGTCACCGATAAACTCATCTTT. Its protein product is CACDTVGYRVTDKLIF.

This clone was seen more than once but under ten times. With only one base between it and a far larger clone, this is likely a read error. This sequence joins TRDV2 and TRDJ2, with 12 bases that match TRDD3. With 0 bases clipped from V and 4 bases from J, the junction kept 11 bases outside the gene matches. The CDR3 runs 19 residues. Germline V gene lookup returns CDR1 GEAIGNYY and CDR2 EKD. Written as DNA, the CDR3 is TGTGCCTGTGACACCATCTTACTGGGGGATACTAGTTGGACAGCACAACTCTTCTTT. This sequence encodes CACDTILLGDTSWTAQLFF.

Worth noting for this clone: This likely traces to a read error, being one base from a far larger clone. The rearrangement uses TRDV2 and TRDJ1; 13 bases align to TRDD3. The J gene was missing in TCRdb and was found by matching the end of the DNA to germline. Germline assignment: CDR1 GEAIGNYY and CDR2 EKD. The CDR3 has 17 residues. V gave up 4 bases and J gave up 3 bases; unmatched junction bases: 10. The CDR3 protein is CACEGMDWGIRADKLIF. CDR3 DNA sequence: TGTGCCTGTGAGGGAATGGACTGGGGGATACGCGCCGATAAACTCATCTTT.

Points on this clone: A far larger clone is only one base removed, so a read error is likely. The chain employs TRDV2 and TRDJ3, with 11 positions matching TRDD3. The J gene, left out of TCRdb, was set here by checking the DNA against germline. V lost 0 bases to trimming and J lost 0 bases; unmatched junction nucleotides: 3. The CDR3 has 19 amino acids. Germline assignment: CDR1 GEAIGNYY and CDR2 EKD. The CDR3: CACDTVGDTSSWDTRQMFF. In DNA, the CDR3 is TGTGCCTGTGACACCGTGGGGGATACGAGCTCCTGGGACACCCGACAGATGTTTTTC.

This clone is large by share. V is TRDV2 and J is TRDJ3; 11 nucleotides align to TRDD3. The germline V gene encodes CDR1 GEAIGNYY and CDR2 EKD. The CDR3 is 19 amino acids. J was trimmed by 2 bases and V by 4 bases; bases with no gene match: 9. The CDR3 coding sequence is TGTGCCTGTGATCTACTGGGGGATAGGGGACCCTGGGACACCCGACAGATGTTTTTC. Translating gives CACDLLGDRGPWDTRQMFF.